These T cell receptor beta chains were read from a single sample in a study of shared clonotypes between healthy human individuals. TCRdb's table, derived via immunoSEQ multiplex PCR, lists solely in-frame clones and lacks some. The sample consists of 2 million to 2.5 million clones, 85% to 95% of them appearing once. Sequencing was done on a sample of naive CD4+ T cells sorted from blood. These receptor sequences come from a man aged 18 to 30 in good health. The CDR3 runs from the conserved cysteine through the conserved F or W. The D gene is left open where the match is weak. Not all rows give a size; the values are once, few, many and, for expanded clones, a class.

once	TRBV7-9	15	TRBJ1-4	NA	TGTGCCAGCAGCTTAAACAGGGCAACTAATGAAAAACTGTTTTTT	CASSLNRATNEKLFF
NA	TRBV10-2	13	TRBJ1-1	NA	TGCGCCAGCACCCAACCGGTGAACACTGAAGCTTTCTTT	CASTQPVNTEAFF
NA	TRBV30	15	TRBJ1-2	TRBD1	TGTGCCTGGAGTGTATCGGGCAGGGGGCTAACTGGCTACACCTTC	CAWSVSGRGLTGYTF
NA	TRBV10-3	13	TRBJ1-5	NA	TGTGCCATCAGTGACACCCCAGGGTATCCCCAGCATTTT	CAISDTPGYPQHF
NA	TRBV6-5	14	TRBJ2-6	NA	TGTGCCAGCAGTTCCGTGGGTGGGGCCAACGTCCTGACTTTC	CASSSVGGANVLTF
once	TRBV5-1	13	TRBJ2-7	TRBD1	TGCGCCAGCAGCTCCGGGGGACAGGGGAGGGAGTACTTC	CASSSGGQGREYF
once	TRBV15	14	TRBJ2-7	NA	TGTGCCACCAGCAGAGATACGTCAGGCTACGAGCAGTACTTC	CATSRDTSGYEQYF
NA	TRBV11-3	14	TRBJ2-7	TRBD2	TGTGCCAGCAGCCCGCCGGGGACTAGCGCCCAGCAGTACTTC	CASSPPGTSAQQYF
NA	TRBV7-3	13	TRBJ2-2	NA	TGTGCCAGCAGCTCACAGGGAACCGGGGAGCTGTTTTTT	CASSSQGTGELFF
NA	TRBV2	16	TRBJ2-1	TRBD1	TGTGCCAGCAGGGAAACCCTGTATGGACAGGGCAATGAGCAGTTCTTC	CASRETLYGQGNEQFF
NA	TRBV25-1	14	TRBJ2-3	NA	TGTGCCAGCAAACGAGCGACTAGCACAGATACGCAGTATTTT	CASKRATSTDTQYF
NA	TRBV5-1	14	TRBJ1-4	NA	TGCGCCAGCAGCTTCGAAGGGGGGAGTGAAAAACTGTTTTTT	CASSFEGGSEKLFF
NA	TRBV11-2	16	TRBJ2-7	TRBD2	TGTGCCAGCAGGGGCCTATTGTACGGGGGGACCTACGAGCAGTACTTC	CASRGLLYGGTYEQYF
once	TRBV7-8	14	TRBJ2-3	NA	TGTGCCAGCAGCTTAGGAAGAACCACAGATACGCAGTATTTT	CASSLGRTTDTQYF
NA	TRBV18	14	TRBJ2-7	NA	TGTGCCAGCTCACCACTGGCCGGCCTCTACGAGCAGTACTTC	CASSPLAGLYEQYF
NA	TRBV6-6	14	TRBJ1-2	NA	TGTGCCAGCAGTTACGGACGAGCTAACTATGGCTACACCTTC	CASSYGRANYGYTF
once	TRBV27	15	TRBJ2-7	NA	TGTGCCAGCAGTTTCACAGGGAATCGGTATTACGAGCAGTACTTC	CASSFTGNRYYEQYF
NA	TRBV5-4	15	TRBJ2-1	TRBD1	TGTGCCAGCAGCTTGGCCGGGACAGGTTCCGGTGAGCAGTTCTTC	CASSLAGTGSGEQFF
NA	TRBV5-4	12	TRBJ1-1	NA	TGTGCCAGCAGCCACAAAAACACTGAAGCTTTCTTT	CASSHKNTEAFF
NA	TRBV5-1	15	TRBJ2-1	NA	TGCGCCAGCAGCTTGAGGGGGGAGGCCTACAATGAGCAGTTCTTC	CASSLRGEAYNEQFF
NA	TRBV19	19	TRBJ1-5	NA	TGTGCCAGTAGTATAGGTACGAGTCTAGGGCTCGGGAAACATCAGCCCCAGCATTTT	CASSIGTSLGLGKHQPQHF
NA	TRBV5-4	14	TRBJ1-4	NA	TGTGCCAGCAGCCAGACAGCAACTAATGAAAAACTGTTTTTT	CASSQTATNEKLFF
NA	TRBV30	15	TRBJ1-5	NA	TGTGCCTGGGGCGTAACACTTTATAGCAATCAGCCCCAGCATTTT	CAWGVTLYSNQPQHF
NA	TRBV2	14	TRBJ1-5	NA	TGTGCCAGCAGTGAAGAAGGGTTCCGCCAGCCCCAGCATTTT	CASSEEGFRQPQHF
NA	TRBV5-6	18	TRBJ2-7	TRBD2	TGTGCCAGCAGCTTGCGGAAGACTAGCGGGAGGGACACCTACGAGCAGTACTTC	CASSLRKTSGRDTYEQYF
NA	TRBV5-5	15	TRBJ2-7	NA	TGTGCCAGCAGCCCACAGGGTATAGGAAACTACGAGCAGTACTTC	CASSPQGIGNYEQYF
once	TRBV11-2	13	TRBJ1-1	NA	TGTGCCAGCAGCTTAACTACGAACACTGAAGCTTTCTTT	CASSLTTNTEAFF
NA	TRBV10-3	13	TRBJ1-1	NA	TGTGCCATCAGTCCCGACAAGAGGACTGAAGCTTTCTTT	CAISPDKRTEAFF
NA	TRBV4-1	14	TRBJ1-5	TRBD1	TGCGCCAGCAGCCTGGGGCAGGGGGCAGGGCCCCAGCATTTT	CASSLGQGAGPQHF
NA	TRBV5-6	15	TRBJ2-1	NA	TGTGCCAGCAGCGTACGGGACACCCCCCGGGTTGAGCAGTTCTTC	CASSVRDTPRVEQFF
NA	TRBV11-2	15	TRBJ2-6	NA	TGTGCCAGCAGCTTATCGGTCCGGGCGGGCAACGTCCTGACTTTC	CASSLSVRAGNVLTF
NA	TRBV13	13	TRBJ1-2	NA	TGTGCCAGCAGCTCCCGGGACGGGGGCAGCTACACCTTC	CASSSRDGGSYTF
NA	TRBV18	14	TRBJ2-7	NA	TGTGCCAGCTCACCCCGGGACGGTTCTTACGAGCAGTACTTC	CASSPRDGSYEQYF
NA	TRBV6-1	15	TRBJ2-7	TRBD1	TGTGCCTCCCGGCTTTGGGCAGGGGGATCCTACGAGCAGTACTTC	CASRLWAGGSYEQYF
NA	TRBV19	20	TRBJ2-5	NA	TGTGCCAGTAGTGAACTCTCAAGGTTCTTGGGGGCACAACTAGAAGAGACCCAGTACTTC	CASSELSRFLGAQLEETQYF
once	TRBV7-9	16	TRBJ1-4	TRBD1	TGTGCCAGCACCCGCCCAACGGGACAGGGCAGTGAAAAACTGTTTTTT	CASTRPTGQGSEKLFF
NA	TRBV6-5	15	TRBJ1-6	TRBD1	TGTGCCAGCAGCCGAGACAGGGGATCTCGGTCACCCCTCCACTTT	CASSRDRGSRSPLHF
NA	TRBV30	15	TRBJ1-4	NA	TGTGCCTGGAGCGGTATGGCGCCAACTAATGAAAAACTGTTTTTT	CAWSGMAPTNEKLFF
NA	TRBV6-5	16	TRBJ2-5	NA	TGTGCCAGCAGTTACAGGAGCAGGGCCTGGAGAGAGACCCAGTACTTC	CASSYRSRAWRETQYF
once	TRBV7-3	19	TRBJ2-5	TRBD2	TGTGCCAGCAGCTTAGGCCGTTCTAGCGGGGGCCCCAATGGGGAGACCCAGTACTTC	CASSLGRSSGGPNGETQYF
NA	TRBV30	11	TRBJ1-4	NA	TGTGCCTGGAGTGAGGGTGAAAAACTGTTTTTT	CAWSEGEKLFF
NA	TRBV9	13	TRBJ1-1	NA	TGTGCCAGCAGCGCCTCGGGGCGGACTGAAGCTTTCTTT	CASSASGRTEAFF
NA	TRBV28	14	TRBJ1-4	TRBD1	TGTGCCAGCAGCACCCCAGGGGGCGGTGAAAAACTGTTTTTT	CASSTPGGGEKLFF
once	TRBV18	14	TRBJ1-1	TRBD1	TGTGCCAGCTCACTGGGGACAGAGAACACTGAAGCTTTCTTT	CASSLGTENTEAFF